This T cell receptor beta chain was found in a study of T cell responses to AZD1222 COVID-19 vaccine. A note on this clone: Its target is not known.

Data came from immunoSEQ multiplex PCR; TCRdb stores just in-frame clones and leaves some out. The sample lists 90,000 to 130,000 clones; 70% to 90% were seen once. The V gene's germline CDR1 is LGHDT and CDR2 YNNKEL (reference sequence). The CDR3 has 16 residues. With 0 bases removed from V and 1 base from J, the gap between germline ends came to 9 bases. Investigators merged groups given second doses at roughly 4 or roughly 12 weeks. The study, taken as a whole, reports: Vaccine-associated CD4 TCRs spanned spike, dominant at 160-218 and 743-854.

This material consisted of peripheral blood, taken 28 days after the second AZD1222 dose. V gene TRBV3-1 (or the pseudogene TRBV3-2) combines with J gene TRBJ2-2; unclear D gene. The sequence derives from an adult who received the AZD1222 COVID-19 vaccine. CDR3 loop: CASSQEGHWNTGELFF. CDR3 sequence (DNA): TGTGCCAGCAGCCAAGAAGGTCACTGGAACACCGGGGAGCTGTTTTTT.